This TCR beta chain was captured in a study of shared clonotypes between healthy human individuals. Per germline, CDR1 SGHTS and CDR2 YDEGEE. Trimming pared 0 bases from V and 6 bases from J, leaving 13 bases between. The length of the CDR3 is 15 residues. Both subsets, CD45RA+ naive and CD45RA-negative memory, were split from the CD4+ cells. This clone turned up a few times. This table comes from immunoSEQ multiplex PCR, and its TCRdb copy is limited to in-frame clones, with some not included. The repertoire includes approximately 350,000 clones, 74% of them detected once, and over 9% sits in the top ten.

Input material: memory CD4+ T cells sorted from blood. Subset given: CD45RA-negative fraction. This chain joins TRBV5-8 and TRBJ2-4; a possible D gene is TRBD1 (6 bases). The receptor was isolated from a man aged 30-40 years in good health. CDR3 sequence reads: CASSLVLQGVNIQYF. CDR3 nucleotide sequence: TGTGCCAGCAGCTTGGTCTTACAGGGAGTAAACATTCAGTACTTC.